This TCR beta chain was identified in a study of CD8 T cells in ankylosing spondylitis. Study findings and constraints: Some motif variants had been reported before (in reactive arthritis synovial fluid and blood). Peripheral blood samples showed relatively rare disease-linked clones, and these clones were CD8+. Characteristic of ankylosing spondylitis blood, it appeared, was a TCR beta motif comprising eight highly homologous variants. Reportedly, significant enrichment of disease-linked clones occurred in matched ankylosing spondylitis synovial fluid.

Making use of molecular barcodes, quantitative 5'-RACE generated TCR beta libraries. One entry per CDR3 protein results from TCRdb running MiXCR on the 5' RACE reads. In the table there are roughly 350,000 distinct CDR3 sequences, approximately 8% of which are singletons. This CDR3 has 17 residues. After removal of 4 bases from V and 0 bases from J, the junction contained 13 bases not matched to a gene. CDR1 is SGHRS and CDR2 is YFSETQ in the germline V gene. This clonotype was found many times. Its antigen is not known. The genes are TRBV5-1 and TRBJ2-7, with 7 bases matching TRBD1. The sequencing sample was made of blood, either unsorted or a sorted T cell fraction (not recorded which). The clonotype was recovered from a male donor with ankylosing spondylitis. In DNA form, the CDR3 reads TGCGCCAGCAGCCCGGGACAGCCAAAATACCCCTCCTACGAGCAGTACTTC. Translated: CASSPGQPKYPSYEQYF.